A single sample gave rise to the 13 T cell receptor beta chains below, sequenced in a study of cytomegalovirus exposure and HLA in healthy donors. PCR amplification relied on 60 Vbeta primers (plus 13 Jbeta primers). Sequencing was performed with immunoSEQ multiplex PCR; in TCRdb, only in-frame clones are kept and a portion is missing. The data contain fewer than 150,000 clones, 80% of them singletons. The source material was PBMCs. Receptors were obtained from a young man in good health and CMV-seronegative.

The V and J genes are TRBV7-8 and TRBJ2-5; possibly TRBD2 for D (6 bases). CDR3 size: 14 residues. Deletions cut 1 base from V and 5 bases from J, with 11 bases between. Looked up from germline, CDR1 is SGHVS and CDR2 is FQNEAQ. The CDR3 region is CASSLELGRETQYF. The CDR3 DNA follows: TGTGCCAGCAGCTTAGAACTGGGGAGGGAGACCCAGTACTTC.

V is TRBV7-9 and J is TRBJ2-7; D is uncertain. CDR1 and CDR2 (germline): SEHNR, FQNEAQ (reference sequence). V was cut by 5 bases and J by 2 bases, with 7 bases left in between. This CDR3 contains 12 residues. The CDR3: CASSHSAYEQYF. For the CDR3, the DNA is TGTGCCAGCAGCCACTCGGCCTACGAGCAGTACTTC.

V usage is TRBV28 and J usage is TRBJ2-4; D is ambiguous. The V gene's germline CDR1 is MDHEN and CDR2 SYDVKM. This CDR3 is built from 17 residues. The V and J ends lost 10 bases and 4 bases respectively, with 26 bases between them. The CDR3 DNA reads TGTGCCACCTCTTTATCCCCCCTAGGCGAGATTAAAAACATTCAGTACTTC. Its protein product is CATSLSPLGEIKNIQYF.

This chain joins TRBV6-6 and TRBJ2-3; D not certain. The CDR3 spans 16 residues. Deletions cut 2 bases from V and 2 bases from J, with 14 bases between. CDR1 is MNHNY and CDR2 is SVGAGI in the germline V gene (reference sequence). CDR3 DNA: TGTGCCAGCAGTTACAGTATACCGAGCCTCACAGATACGCAGTATTTT. Amino acid sequence: CASSYSIPSLTDTQYF.

The chain has TRBV11-2 and TRBJ2-1; 8 bases align to TRBD2. Germline trimming cut 5 bases from V and 9 bases from J; bases unmatched to any gene: 6. CDR1 and CDR2 (germline): SGHAT, FQNNGV. This CDR3 has 13 residues. For the CDR3, the DNA is TGTGCCAGCAGCCCGGGACTAGGAGGTGAGCAGTTCTTC. Translating it yields CASSPGLGGEQFF.

The chain carries TRBV28 and TRBJ2-1; tentative D call: TRBD1 (7 bases). The germline CDR1 and CDR2 sequences are MDHEN and SYDVKM. This CDR3 comprises 20 residues. The V end lost 0 bases, the J end lost 5 bases, and 26 bases lay between the germline ends. This CDR3 is CASSLWAGGKLVGGDNEQFF. The DNA for the CDR3 is TGTGCCAGCAGTTTATGGGCAGGGGGGAAACTAGTCGGGGGAGACAATGAGCAGTTCTTC.

The rearrangement links TRBV11-2 to TRBJ2-5, with 7 positions matching TRBD2. With 4 bases clipped from V and 9 bases from J, the junction kept 8 bases outside the gene matches. Per the germline V gene, CDR1 is SGHAT and CDR2 is FQNNGV. This CDR3 is built from 13 residues. The CDR3 bases are TGTGCCAGCAGCTCTAAAGCCCGGGGGGCCCAGTACTTC. Translated, it gives CASSSKARGAQYF. Filled out from reference TRBV11-2 and TRBJ2-5, the complete variable domain reads EAGVAQSPRYKIIEKRQSVAFWCNPISGHATLYWYQQILGQGPKLLIQFQNNGVVDDSQLPKDRFSAERLKGVDSTLKIQPAKLEDSAVYLCASSSKARGAQYFGPGTRLLVL.

V usage is TRBV19 and J usage is TRBJ2-1; TRBD2 matches 15 bases. Per the germline V gene, CDR1 is LNHDA and CDR2 is SQIVND (reference sequence). V dropped 3 bases and J dropped 10; count of bases not matched to a gene: 4. The CDR3 extends over 15 amino acids. The CDR3 DNA is TGTGCCAGTAGTATTATGGGACTAGCGGGAGGAGAGCAGTTCTTC. Protein sequence: CASSIMGLAGGEQFF.

The V and J genes are TRBV19 and TRBJ1-4, with TRBD1 as a possible D gene (5 bases). This CDR3 contains 15 residues. Per germline, CDR1 LNHDA and CDR2 SQIVND (reference sequence). V was clipped by 4 bases and J by 1 base, with 10 bases between them. The CDR3 sequence: CASSTATETNEKLFF. For the CDR3, the DNA is TGTGCCAGTAGTACAGCGACAGAAACTAATGAAAAACTGTTTTTT.

The CDR3 region has the DNA TGTGCCAGCAGCTTAGGATTAGCTACCGGGGAGCTGTTTTTT. Its protein is CASSLGLATGELFF. This sequence joins TRBV7-2 and TRBJ2-2; D gene uncertain. The CDR3 has 14 residues. The germline gives CDR1 SGHTA, CDR2 FQGNSA. The V end lost 1 base, the J end lost 5 bases, and 8 bases lay between the germline ends.

A single count supports this clone. V is TRBV6-5 and J is TRBJ2-2; D is perhaps TRBD1 (6 bases). Germline V gene data show CDR1 as MNHEY and CDR2 as SVGAGI. Trimming removed 3 bases from V and 1 base from J, with 12 bases in between. The length of the CDR3 is 16 residues. The chain's CDR3 is CASSYLQGRNTGELFF. The CDR3 DNA reads TGTGCCAGCAGTTATTTACAGGGCAGGAACACCGGGGAGCTGTTTTTT.

This sequence joins TRBV28 and TRBJ2-3; D might be TRBD2 (6 bases). This CDR3 spans 15 amino acids. V was shortened by 3 bases and J by 2 bases, with 12 bases between the two germline ends. Germline CDR1 is MDHEN and CDR2 is SYDVKM. The CDR3 reads CASSFDAGTTDTQYF. Here the CDR3 DNA reads TGTGCCAGCAGTTTCGATGCGGGAACCACAGATACGCAGTATTTT.

The chain joins TRBV6-1 to TRBJ1-2; 9 nucleotides line up with TRBD1. Trimming cost V 6 bases and J 5 bases; bases outside gene matches: 7. There are 14 residues in the CDR3. Germline CDR1 and CDR2: MNHNS and SASEGT. The DNA for the CDR3 is TGTGCCAGCAGGATCGAAGGGACAGGGTATGGCTACACCTTC. It is translated as CASRIEGTGYGYTF.